The 8 T cell receptor beta chains listed next were all sequenced from one sample in a study of identical twins. One entry per CDR3 protein, called by TCRdb with MiXCR from the 5' RACE reads. The sample has about 200,000 distinct CDR3 sequences; roughly a tenth are singletons. The sample consisted of memory T cells sorted from blood. These receptors were taken from a man aged 45-65 years in good health.

The J gene is TRBJ2-5, the V gene TRBV20-1; D gene ambiguous. V lost 7 bases, J lost 3 bases, and 15 bases lay in between. Germline V gene lookup returns CDR1 DFQATT and CDR2 SNEGSKA (reference sequence). This CDR3 comprises 13 residues. The CDR3 coding sequence is TGCAGTGTCCGGTTGGTTGGGGAAGAGACCCAGTACTTC. Its protein product is CSVRLVGEETQYF.

The chain employs TRBV4-3 and TRBJ2-7, with D possibly TRBD2 on 6 matching bases. Germline values: CDR1 LGHNA, CDR2 YSLEER. Trimming stripped 0 bases from V and 6 bases from J, with 12 bases between. There are 14 residues in the CDR3. The CDR3 nucleotides are TGCGCCAGCAGCCAAGAAACCTGGGGAGGCGAGCAGTACTTC. Amino acid sequence: CASSQETWGGEQYF.

This clonotype was recorded at least ten times. The chain is built from TRBV4-3 and TRBJ2-1; D not resolved. This CDR3 comprises 13 residues. Trimming shortened V by 0 bases and J by 7 bases, and 7 bases separated the two germline ends. CDR1 and CDR2 (germline): LGHNA, YSLEER. Here the CDR3 DNA reads TGCGCCAGCAGCCAAGATTGGTGGAATGAGCAGTTCTTC. This gives the protein CASSQDWWNEQFF.

This clonotype was counted only a few times. This chain links TRBV19 with TRBJ2-1; TRBD2 matches 13 bases. Germline V CDR1 and CDR2: LNHDA, SQIVND (reference sequence). The CDR3 covers 15 residues. V lost 6 bases to trimming and J lost 7 bases; unmatched junction nucleotides: 6. The CDR3 sequence: CASRKGTSGVNEQFF. In DNA, the CDR3 is TGTGCCAGTAGGAAGGGGACTAGCGGGGTAAATGAGCAGTTCTTC.

This clonotype was detected many times. This sequence joins TRBV5-1 and TRBJ2-5, with D possibly TRBD2 on 6 matching bases. Germline CDR1 is SGHRS and CDR2 is YFSETQ. This CDR3 is built from 15 residues. The V and J ends lost 3 bases and 4 bases respectively, with 16 bases between them. The CDR3 protein is CASSSGSGGIETQYF. The CDR3 bases are TGCGCCAGCAGCTCGGGGTCCGGCGGGATAGAGACCCAGTACTTC.

This rearrangement joins TRBV12-3 or TRBV12-4 to TRBJ2-1, with D unclear. V lost 5 bases and J 10 bases, leaving 9 bases between the germline ends. This CDR3 is 11 amino acids long. The CDR3 loop is CASSLSYEQFF. The CDR3 region has the DNA TGTGCCAGCAGTCTAAGTTACGAGCAGTTCTTC.

The chain couples TRBV6-1 to TRBJ1-5, with D possibly matching TRBD1 (6 bases). Trimming removed 8 bases at V and 0 bases at J, with 11 bases between. CDR1 is MNHNS and CDR2 is SASEGT in the germline V gene. The CDR3 covers 14 residues. The CDR3 bases are TGTGCCAGCGGCCAGGGGTATAGCAATCAGCCCCAGCATTTT. This translates into CASGQGYSNQPQHF.

The V and J genes are TRBV7-9 and TRBJ2-5; 7 bases are a match to TRBD2. V shed 5 bases and J 4 bases; nucleotides not matched to a gene: 7. The CDR3 contains 14 residues. Germline V gene sequence: CDR1 SEHNR, CDR2 FQNEAQ (reference sequence). CDR3 sequence (DNA): TGTGCCAGCAGCCCCGTGGGGAGGGGAGAGACCCAGTACTTC. Encoded protein: CASSPVGRGETQYF.